This T cell receptor (beta chain) stems from a study of spatial heterogeneity in lung cancer. About the study: Samples were donated by 72 untreated early-stage non-small cell lung cancer patients. In the raw reads, each unique TCR and UMI combination was present more than ten times on average.

A note on this clonotype: Its matching antigen is unknown.

A unique molecular identifier was attached to every TCR cDNA molecule. Via MiXCR, TCRdb re-called the 5' RACE reads, giving one row per CDR3 protein. The profile shows about 120,000 distinct CDR3 sequences, 12% of them singletons. Findings and caveats of the study: Compared with follow-up, resection was when ubiquitous expanded tumor TCRs appeared in blood more.

Trimming shortened V by 0 bases and J by 7 bases, and 10 bases separated the two germline ends. Germline V gene lookup returns CDR1 SGHRS and CDR2 YFSETQ. The CDR3 runs 13 residues. Specified time point: blood at routine non-recurrence follow-up after resection. Extraction of whole RNA from tumor, nontumor lung or frozen PBMC preceded unsorted sequencing. The input for sequencing was PBMCs, taken at follow-up. This chain joins TRBV5-1 and TRBJ1-1; D is unclear. The sequence was obtained from a male donor with early-stage non-small cell lung cancer. CDR3 sequence (DNA): TGCGCCAGCAGCTTGGATAGGCAGATTGAAGCTTTCTTT. It is translated as CASSLDRQIEAFF.